The rows below give T cell receptor beta chains drawn from one sample of a study of shared clonotypes between healthy human individuals. Method: immunoSEQ multiplex PCR; TCRdb's copy keeps in-frame clones and lacks some. Of 100,000 to 120,000 clones in the sample, roughly two thirds were seen once. Sequencing used memory CD8+ T cells sorted from blood. Source of these receptors: a woman in her 30s in good health. The CDR3 runs from the conserved cysteine through the conserved F or W. The D gene is left open where the match is weak. The listing skips clone size in some rows; elsewhere it reads once, few, many or a size class.

j_call: TRBJ2-5
v_call: TRBV7-9
d_call: TRBD1
cdr3_length: 15
clone_size: -
cdr3_aa: CASSFPRDREETQYF
cdr3_nt: TGTGCCAGCAGCTTCCCCCGGGACAGGGAAGAGACCCAGTACTTC

j_call: TRBJ2-1
v_call: TRBV28
d_call: TRBD2
cdr3_length: 17
clone_size: -
cdr3_aa: CASSLAGLAGAYNEQFF
cdr3_nt: TGTGCCAGCAGTTTAGCGGGACTAGCGGGAGCCTACAATGAGCAGTTCTTC

j_call: TRBJ2-7
v_call: TRBV28
d_call: -
cdr3_length: 11
clone_size: -
cdr3_aa: CASSVPHEQYF
cdr3_nt: TGTGCCAGCAGTGTACCCCACGAGCAGTACTTC

j_call: TRBJ2-1
v_call: TRBV7-3
d_call: TRBD1
cdr3_length: 15
clone_size: -
cdr3_aa: CASSLDRGSYNEQFF
cdr3_nt: TGTGCCAGCAGCCTGGACAGGGGGTCCTACAATGAGCAGTTCTTC

j_call: TRBJ1-4
v_call: TRBV27
d_call: -
cdr3_length: 12
clone_size: -
cdr3_aa: CARSREGGKLFF
cdr3_nt: TGTGCCCGCTCCCGCGAGGGGGGAAAACTGTTTTTT

j_call: TRBJ2-7
v_call: TRBV14
d_call: -
cdr3_length: 14
clone_size: -
cdr3_aa: CASSPDLLSYEQYF
cdr3_nt: TGTGCCAGCAGCCCGGACTTGCTCTCCTACGAGCAGTACTTC

j_call: TRBJ2-3
v_call: TRBV7-9
d_call: TRBD2
cdr3_length: 18
clone_size: -
cdr3_aa: CASSSRLAGVSGTDTQYF
cdr3_nt: TGTGCCAGCAGCTCCCGACTAGCGGGAGTTTCTGGCACAGATACGCAGTATTTT

j_call: TRBJ2-1
v_call: TRBV7-9
d_call: -
cdr3_length: 15
clone_size: -
cdr3_aa: CASSGAADQGDEQFF
cdr3_nt: TGTGCCAGCAGCGGCGCGGCAGATCAGGGCGATGAGCAGTTCTTC

j_call: TRBJ2-1
v_call: TRBV9
d_call: TRBD2
cdr3_length: 17
clone_size: -
cdr3_aa: CASSVAWREDLYNEQFF
cdr3_nt: TGTGCCAGCAGCGTAGCGTGGCGGGAGGATCTTTACAATGAGCAGTTCTTC

j_call: TRBJ2-7
v_call: TRBV11-2
d_call: -
cdr3_length: 15
clone_size: -
cdr3_aa: CASSLVSRGWNEQYF
cdr3_nt: TGTGCCAGCAGCTTAGTTAGCAGGGGTTGGAACGAGCAGTACTTC

j_call: TRBJ2-7
v_call: TRBV7-9
d_call: TRBD1
cdr3_length: 15
clone_size: -
cdr3_aa: CASSSRTGQDYEQYF
cdr3_nt: TGTGCCAGCAGCTCTAGGACAGGTCAGGACTACGAGCAGTACTTC

j_call: TRBJ2-6
v_call: TRBV15
d_call: -
cdr3_length: 17
clone_size: few
cdr3_aa: CATSRGSSSSGANVLTF
cdr3_nt: TGTGCCACCAGCAGAGGCAGCAGCTCCTCTGGGGCCAACGTCCTGACTTTC

j_call: TRBJ2-7
v_call: TRBV5-6
d_call: TRBD1
cdr3_length: 14
clone_size: -
cdr3_aa: CASSPGQGGYEQYF
cdr3_nt: TGTGCCAGCAGCCCCGGACAGGGTGGCTACGAGCAGTACTTC

j_call: TRBJ2-5
v_call: TRBV28
d_call: -
cdr3_length: 20
clone_size: -
cdr3_aa: CASIYSTGQTERAYQETQYF
cdr3_nt: TGTGCCAGCATTTATAGCACCGGACAGACAGAAAGAGCGTACCAAGAGACCCAGTACTTC

j_call: TRBJ1-5
v_call: TRBV7-9
d_call: -
cdr3_length: 12
clone_size: -
cdr3_aa: CASSLGNQPQHF
cdr3_nt: TGTGCCAGCAGCTTAGGGAATCAGCCCCAGCATTTT

j_call: TRBJ2-3
v_call: TRBV5-1
d_call: -
cdr3_length: 12
clone_size: -
cdr3_aa: CASGPYTDTQYF
cdr3_nt: TGCGCCAGCGGACCTTACACAGATACGCAGTATTTT

j_call: TRBJ2-7
v_call: TRBV5-5
d_call: TRBD2
cdr3_length: 16
clone_size: few
cdr3_aa: CASSWTSGRSSYEQYF
cdr3_nt: TGTGCCAGCAGCTGGACTAGCGGGAGGAGTAGCTACGAGCAGTACTTC

j_call: TRBJ2-1
v_call: TRBV5-4
d_call: -
cdr3_length: 15
clone_size: -
cdr3_aa: CASSTTGFSYNEQFF
cdr3_nt: TGTGCCAGCAGCACCACAGGCTTCTCCTACAATGAGCAGTTCTTC

j_call: TRBJ2-7
v_call: TRBV28
d_call: -
cdr3_length: 12
clone_size: -
cdr3_aa: CASSLARYEQYF
cdr3_nt: TGTGCCAGCAGTTTGGCTAGATACGAGCAGTACTTC

j_call: TRBJ2-2
v_call: TRBV6-1
d_call: -
cdr3_length: 15
clone_size: many
cdr3_aa: CASSESLGEAGELFF
cdr3_nt: TGTGCCAGCAGTGAAAGTTTAGGGGAGGCCGGGGAGCTGTTTTTT

j_call: TRBJ2-3
v_call: TRBV7-2
d_call: TRBD2
cdr3_length: 17
clone_size: -
cdr3_aa: CASSLWGLAGGLDTQYF
cdr3_nt: TGTGCCAGCAGCCTTTGGGGACTAGCGGGAGGGCTAGATACGCAGTATTTT

j_call: TRBJ2-7
v_call: TRBV6-1
d_call: -
cdr3_length: 14
clone_size: few
cdr3_aa: CASKITGVFYEQYF
cdr3_nt: TGTGCCAGCAAAATTACGGGAGTCTTCTACGAGCAGTACTTC

j_call: TRBJ1-5
v_call: TRBV20-1
d_call: -
cdr3_length: 10
clone_size: -
cdr3_aa: CSGGNQPQHF
cdr3_nt: TGCAGTGGGGGCAATCAGCCCCAGCATTTT

j_call: TRBJ2-7
v_call: TRBV5-1
d_call: -
cdr3_length: 16
clone_size: -
cdr3_aa: CASSHVGTFSIYEQYF
cdr3_nt: TGCGCCAGCAGTCATGTTGGGACATTTTCAATCTACGAGCAGTACTTC

j_call: TRBJ2-3
v_call: TRBV19
d_call: TRBD2
cdr3_length: 17
clone_size: many
cdr3_aa: CASRKLAGGPLVDTQYF
cdr3_nt: TGTGCCAGTAGGAAACTAGCGGGAGGCCCCTTGGTAGATACGCAGTATTTT

j_call: TRBJ2-2
v_call: TRBV7-9
d_call: TRBD2
cdr3_length: 16
clone_size: once
cdr3_aa: CASRGLAGANTGELFF
cdr3_nt: TGTGCCAGCAGGGGACTAGCGGGGGCGAACACCGGGGAGCTGTTTTTT

j_call: TRBJ2-1
v_call: TRBV9
d_call: -
cdr3_length: 13
clone_size: many
cdr3_aa: CASQGRSYNEQFF
cdr3_nt: TGTGCCAGTCAGGGTCGGTCCTACAATGAGCAGTTCTTC

j_call: TRBJ2-1
v_call: TRBV6-4
d_call: -
cdr3_length: 14
clone_size: few
cdr3_aa: CASSDSEGANEQFF
cdr3_nt: TGTGCCAGCAGTGATTCGGAGGGCGCAAATGAGCAGTTCTTC

j_call: TRBJ2-2
v_call: TRBV5-4
d_call: TRBD2
cdr3_length: 15
clone_size: few
cdr3_aa: CASRSGTSGYGELFF
cdr3_nt: TGTGCCAGCAGATCCGGGACTAGCGGTTATGGGGAGCTGTTTTTT

j_call: TRBJ1-5
v_call: TRBV2
d_call: -
cdr3_length: 15
clone_size: -
cdr3_aa: CASSARPRTNQPQHF
cdr3_nt: TGTGCCAGCAGCGCTCGACCCCGCACGAATCAGCCCCAGCATTTT

j_call: TRBJ1-4
v_call: TRBV5-6
d_call: -
cdr3_length: 13
clone_size: -
cdr3_aa: CASNLWLTELLFF
cdr3_nt: TGTGCCAGCAACCTCTGGCTGACAGAGTTGCTGTTTTTT

j_call: TRBJ1-3
v_call: TRBV5-6
d_call: TRBD1
cdr3_length: 16
clone_size: many
cdr3_aa: CASSPDRGSSGNTIYF
cdr3_nt: TGTGCCAGCAGTCCAGACAGGGGAAGCTCTGGAAACACCATATATTTT

j_call: TRBJ2-7
v_call: TRBV27
d_call: -
cdr3_length: 13
clone_size: once
cdr3_aa: CASSTDGTYEQYF
cdr3_nt: TGTGCCAGCAGTACGGACGGAACCTACGAGCAGTACTTC

j_call: TRBJ2-7
v_call: TRBV7-5
d_call: -
cdr3_length: 14
clone_size: -
cdr3_aa: CASSLVLASTEQYF
cdr3_nt: TGTGCCAGCAGCTTAGTGTTGGCTAGCACCGAGCAGTACTTC

j_call: TRBJ2-2
v_call: TRBV19
d_call: -
cdr3_length: 12
clone_size: -
cdr3_aa: CASSPHSGELFF
cdr3_nt: TGTGCCAGTAGTCCCCATTCCGGGGAGCTGTTTTTT

j_call: TRBJ2-3
v_call: TRBV28
d_call: -
cdr3_length: 14
clone_size: -
cdr3_aa: CASRPGYSTDTQYF
cdr3_nt: TGTGCCAGCAGGCCCGGGTACAGCACAGATACGCAGTATTTT

j_call: TRBJ1-2
v_call: TRBV6-1
d_call: TRBD1
cdr3_length: 15
clone_size: -
cdr3_aa: CASSEETGGGHGYTF
cdr3_nt: TGTGCCAGCAGTGAAGAAACAGGGGGTGGTCATGGCTACACCTTC

j_call: TRBJ1-2
v_call: TRBV2
d_call: -
cdr3_length: 14
clone_size: -
cdr3_aa: CASSVPRWVYGYTF
cdr3_nt: TGTGCCAGCAGTGTCCCAAGGTGGGTGTATGGCTACACCTTC

j_call: TRBJ2-7
v_call: TRBV7-9
d_call: -
cdr3_length: 16
clone_size: -
cdr3_aa: CASSPISAGLAYEQYF
cdr3_nt: TGTGCCAGCAGCCCTATTTCGGCAGGTCTTGCCTACGAGCAGTACTTC

j_call: TRBJ2-3
v_call: TRBV7-9
d_call: -
cdr3_length: 14
clone_size: -
cdr3_aa: CASSLEGPTRTQYF
cdr3_nt: TGTGCCAGCAGCTTAGAAGGGCCAACGAGGACGCAGTATTTT

j_call: TRBJ2-6
v_call: TRBV23-1
d_call: -
cdr3_length: 17
clone_size: -
cdr3_aa: CASSRGTQQSRANVLTF
cdr3_nt: TGCGCCAGCAGTAGAGGAACGCAACAAAGTCGGGCCAACGTCCTGACTTTC

j_call: TRBJ2-3
v_call: TRBV6-5
d_call: TRBD1
cdr3_length: 16
clone_size: -
cdr3_aa: CASSYEPGGGTDTQYF
cdr3_nt: TGTGCCAGCAGCTACGAACCAGGGGGCGGCACAGATACGCAGTATTTT

j_call: TRBJ1-1
v_call: TRBV27
d_call: -
cdr3_length: 15
clone_size: -
cdr3_aa: CASSSLGGMNTEAFF
cdr3_nt: TGTGCCAGCAGTTCTCTTGGGGGGATGAACACTGAAGCTTTCTTT

j_call: TRBJ1-2
v_call: TRBV19
d_call: -
cdr3_length: 14
clone_size: -
cdr3_aa: CASSMPGSGYGYTF
cdr3_nt: TGTGCCAGTAGTATGCCAGGGTCGGGCTATGGCTACACCTTC

j_call: TRBJ2-5
v_call: TRBV5-4
d_call: TRBD1
cdr3_length: 16
clone_size: -
cdr3_aa: CASSSEQGAIQETQYF
cdr3_nt: TGTGCCAGCAGCTCAGAACAGGGGGCCATCCAAGAGACCCAGTACTTC

j_call: TRBJ1-2
v_call: TRBV20-1
d_call: -
cdr3_length: 11
clone_size: -
cdr3_aa: CSAKDQRGYTF
cdr3_nt: TGCAGTGCCAAGGACCAGAGAGGCTACACCTTC

j_call: TRBJ2-7
v_call: TRBV19
d_call: TRBD2
cdr3_length: 15
clone_size: once
cdr3_aa: CASSILAGGPYEQYF
cdr3_nt: TGTGCCAGTAGTATTCTAGCGGGAGGCCCCTACGAGCAGTACTTC

j_call: TRBJ1-1
v_call: TRBV19
d_call: -
cdr3_length: 14
clone_size: -
cdr3_aa: CASTSGELNTEAFF
cdr3_nt: TGTGCCAGTACCTCGGGGGAGCTGAACACTGAAGCTTTCTTT

j_call: TRBJ2-7
v_call: TRBV7-2
d_call: -
cdr3_length: 12
clone_size: -
cdr3_aa: CASSYGQYEQYF
cdr3_nt: TGTGCCAGCAGCTACGGACAGTACGAGCAGTACTTC

j_call: TRBJ2-7
v_call: TRBV2
d_call: TRBD1
cdr3_length: 14
clone_size: -
cdr3_aa: CASRDSPHSYEQYF
cdr3_nt: TGTGCCAGCCGGGACAGTCCCCACTCCTACGAGCAGTACTTC

j_call: TRBJ1-1
v_call: TRBV14
d_call: -
cdr3_length: 14
clone_size: -
cdr3_aa: CASSEVGVYSEAFF
cdr3_nt: TGTGCCAGCAGCGAAGTAGGTGTTTACAGTGAAGCTTTCTTT

j_call: TRBJ2-7
v_call: TRBV10-3
d_call: -
cdr3_length: 12
clone_size: few
cdr3_aa: CAISELSYEQYF
cdr3_nt: TGTGCCATCAGTGAATTGAGCTACGAGCAGTACTTC

j_call: TRBJ2-7
v_call: TRBV7-2
d_call: TRBD1
cdr3_length: 14
clone_size: few
cdr3_aa: CASSYRDSYYEQYF
cdr3_nt: TGTGCCAGCAGCTACCGGGACAGTTACTACGAGCAGTACTTC